Described below is a single TCR beta chain sequence and its context. The entry originates in a study of blood T cell repertoires in COVID-19. Those who participated ranged in age from 18 to 89 years and resided in approximately 23 US areas. Profiling relied on immunoSEQ multiplex PCR, and the TCRdb table lists in-frame clones only, not all of them. The table has some 320,000 clones, about 85% seen once. Trimming shortened V by 3 bases and J by 4 bases, and 15 bases separated the two germline ends. Germline V gene data show CDR1 as LGHNA and CDR2 as YNFKEQ. There are 16 residues in the CDR3. This sequence originates from a woman younger than 45 who had been exposed to COVID-19. This chain connects TRBV4-2 to TRBJ1-4; D is perhaps TRBD1 (5 bases). Sequenced material: PBMCs or T cells enriched from blood (not recorded which). CDR3 region: CASSQNGGGNNEKLFF. CDR3 bases: TGTGCCAGCAGCCAGAATGGGGGAGGAAATAATGAAAAACTGTTTTTT.